A selection of T cell receptor beta chains follows, all from one sample in a study of CD8+ T cells in alopecia areata. TCRdb's copy holds only in-frame clones and misses some; the assay was immunoSEQ multiplex PCR. The table records fewer than 250,000 clones, 50% to 60% of them present only once. The sequencing used CD4+ T cells sorted from blood, collected at week 4, from a patient treated with tofacitinib. These receptors originate from a human donor with alopecia areata. Both conserved end residues are part of each CDR3. The D gene is left open where the match is weak. Expanded clones get a size class; other rows say once, few or many, or leave the size out.

>.|TRBJ2-5|14|.|TRBV6-5
TGTGCCAGCAGTGAACGGAGGGGGCGGGAGACCCAGTACTTC
CASSERRGRETQYF
>once|TRBJ1-4|15|.|TRBV30
TGTGCCTGGAGTGTGGGATCAACAACTAATGAAAAACTGTTTTTT
CAWSVGSTTNEKLFF
>.|TRBJ2-3|11|.|TRBV25-1
TGTGCCAGCAGCGCAGGGGATACGCAGTATTTT
CASSAGDTQYF
>.|TRBJ2-1|11|.|TRBV29-1
TGCAGCGGTGGACCCTACAATGAGCAGTTCTTC
CSGGPYNEQFF
>.|TRBJ1-1|14|TRBD1|TRBV7-9
TGTGCCAGCAGCTTTCGGGACAGGGGCACTGAAGCTTTCTTT
CASSFRDRGTEAFF
>.|TRBJ2-5|13|.|TRBV14
TGTGCCAGCAGCCGGAGCTACCAAGAGACCCAGTACTTC
CASSRSYQETQYF
>.|TRBJ2-7|12|.|TRBV19
TGTGCCAGTAGTGGGGGCCACTACGAGCAGTACTTC
CASSGGHYEQYF
>.|TRBJ1-2|14|.|TRBV15
TGTGCCACCAGCAGAGAATCATGGCGGGGAGGCTACACCTTC
CATSRESWRGGYTF
>.|TRBJ1-5|15|.|TRBV5-6
TGTGCCAGCAGCAGACGAAGTATTGGGTTTCAGCCCCAGCATTTT
CASSRRSIGFQPQHF
>.|TRBJ1-2|13|TRBD1|TRBV29-1
TGCAGCGTGGGGGACAGGGGAAACTATGGCTACACCTTC
CSVGDRGNYGYTF
>.|TRBJ1-4|14|.|TRBV14
TGTGCCAGCAGCGTCAGACGCGCGGGTGAAAAACTGTTTTTT
CASSVRRAGEKLFF
>.|TRBJ2-5|15|.|TRBV4-3
TGCGCCAGCAGCCAAGATCAGGCGGGGCTAAGGGCCCAGTACTTC
CASSQDQAGLRAQYF
>.|TRBJ2-2|12|.|TRBV30
TGTGGGGGAACTTATCCCACCGGGGAGCTGTTTTTT
CGGTYPTGELFF
>.|TRBJ2-7|14|.|TRBV27
TGTGCCAGCAGTTTTGGGAGAGGGGGATCCGAGCAGTACTTC
CASSFGRGGSEQYF
>.|TRBJ2-1|14|TRBD1|TRBV29-1
TGCAGCGCCTCCGGGACAGGGGCTTACAATGAGCAGTTCTTC
CSASGTGAYNEQFF
>.|TRBJ1-2|14|.|TRBV6-6
TGTGCCAGCACCTACGGGGGACGATCGGATGGCTACACCTTC
CASTYGGRSDGYTF
>.|TRBJ1-1|14|.|TRBV14
TGTGCCAGCAGCCAAGACAGGGTGGACACTGAAGCTTTCTTT
CASSQDRVDTEAFF
>few|TRBJ1-1|13|.|TRBV29-1
TGCAGCGTTGCTATGGGGGGCAAACTAGAAGCTTTCTTT
CSVAMGGKLEAFF
>.|TRBJ2-5|15|.|TRBV5-4
TGTGCCAGCAGCTGGAAGGGACTGATACAAGAGACCCAGTACTTC
CASSWKGLIQETQYF
>.|TRBJ2-5|16|.|TRBV5-4
TGTGCCAGCAGCCCTGATAGGGGGGGGGCCCAAGAGACCCAGTACTTC
CASSPDRGGAQETQYF
>.|TRBJ2-4|17|TRBD1|TRBV10-3
TGTGCCATCAGTGAGTCGACAAACAGGGGCCTGAAAAACATTCAGTACTTC
CAISESTNRGLKNIQYF
>few|TRBJ2-7|12|TRBD1|TRBV29-1
TGCAGCGTTTCAAGGGGGCCGGGAGAGCAGTACTTC
CSVSRGPGEQYF
>few|TRBJ2-3|12|.|TRBV5-6
TGTGCCAGCAGCTTAGGGATGGATACGCAGTATTTT
CASSLGMDTQYF
>.|TRBJ1-1|14|TRBD1|TRBV30
TGTGCCTGGAGTTTAGGACAGGGGTACACTGAAGCTTTCTTT
CAWSLGQGYTEAFF
>.|TRBJ2-7|13|TRBD1|TRBV5-1
TGCGCCAGCAGCTCGCCAGGGGGCTTCGAGCAGTACTTC
CASSSPGGFEQYF
>.|TRBJ2-6|15|.|TRBV29-1
TGCAGCGTGCCCACAGGTGCTGGAGGGGCCAACGTCCTGACTTTC
CSVPTGAGGANVLTF
>.|TRBJ2-2|11|.|TRBV30
TGTGCCTGGTGGGGGCCCGGGGAGCTGTTTTTT
CAWWGPGELFF
>.|TRBJ1-1|13|TRBD1|TRBV29-1
TGCAGCTTTCGACAGGGGGTGAACACTGAAGCTTTCTTT
CSFRQGVNTEAFF
>few|TRBJ2-2|14|.|TRBV2
TGTGCCAGCAGGCTCGGACATAACACCGGGGAGCTGTTTTTT
CASRLGHNTGELFF
>once|TRBJ2-3|13|.|TRBV28
TGTGCCAGCAGTTGGAGGGTCCCAGATACGCAGTATTTT
CASSWRVPDTQYF
>.|TRBJ2-2|11|.|TRBV30
TGTGCCTGGAGTGTAAAGCGGGAGCTGTTTTTT
CAWSVKRELFF